These 11 T cell receptor beta chains originate from one sample sequenced in a study of blood T cell repertoires in COVID-19. Here immunoSEQ multiplex PCR was the method, and the copy in TCRdb shows in-frame clones only, minus some. The sample holds 200,000 or so clones; 70% to 85% are singletons and the top ten take 6% to 8%. The sequenced sample was peripheral blood. Receptors were obtained from a human donor with acute or convalescent COVID-19. The donor label of this sample is uncertain.

The sample holds a few counts of this clone. This chain links TRBV7-9 with TRBJ1-1; tentative D call: TRBD1 (5 bases). This CDR3 is 15 amino acids long. Trimming shortened V by 2 bases and J by 1 base, and 11 bases separated the two germline ends. Germline values: CDR1 SEHNR, CDR2 FQNEAQ (reference sequence). CDR3 region: CASSLQSTGNTEAFF. DNA for the CDR3: TGTGCCAGCAGCTTACAAAGCACAGGGAACACTGAAGCTTTCTTT.

This clone came up once. The rearrangement joins TRBV16 to TRBJ1-1; 7 bases fit TRBD1. CDR3 length: 13 residues. Trimming cost V 2 bases and J 4 bases; bases outside gene matches: 1. Germline assignment: CDR1 KGHSY and CDR2 FQNENV. CDR3 nucleotide sequence: TGTGCCAGCAGCCAAGACAGGGTCACTGAAGCTTTCTTT. Its protein is CASSQDRVTEAFF.

V is TRBV3-1 (or the pseudogene TRBV3-2) and J is TRBJ2-1; 8 nucleotides match TRBD1. Germline trimming cut 5 bases from V and 8 bases from J; bases unmatched to any gene: 8. The germline CDR1 and CDR2 sequences are LGHDT and YNNKEL (reference sequence). The CDR3 runs to 14 residues. The CDR3 coding sequence is TGTGCCAGCAGCAAAGCTAGGACAGGGCATGAGCAGTTCTTC. Protein sequence: CASSKARTGHEQFF.

This clone was picked up a small number of times. The V and J genes are TRBV7-9 and TRBJ2-3; TRBD2 matches 9 bases. This CDR3 region has 17 residues. The J segment lost 7 bases and the V segment lost 2 bases, leaving 13 bases of the junction unmatched. CDR1 is SEHNR, CDR2 FQNEAQ, per germline (reference sequence). The CDR3 spells CASSLTSYAGGQNTQYF. The CDR3 coding sequence is TGTGCCAGCAGCTTAACATCTTACGCGGGAGGGCAAAATACGCAGTATTTT.

The J gene is TRBJ2-3, the V gene TRBV18; TRBD2 might be the D (6 bases). This CDR3 is 14 amino acids long. Trimming took 5 bases from V and 0 from J, leaving 9 bases between them. Germline V gene data show CDR1 as KGHSH and CDR2 as LQKENI. CDR3 bases: TGTGCCAGCTCAGTAAGCGGGAGCACAGATACGCAGTATTTT. Its translation: CASSVSGSTDTQYF.

This clone was detected a few times. J is TRBJ1-4 and V is TRBV19; D remains unclear. The ends were cut back, 6 bases at V and 3 bases at J, with 17 bases in the middle. The CDR3 is 16 residues long. Germline-derived CDR1 and CDR2 are LNHDA and SQIVND (reference sequence). CDR3 sequence reads: CASRPAGLSPNEKLFF. DNA of the CDR3: TGTGCCAGTAGACCTGCGGGCCTCTCACCTAATGAAAAACTGTTTTTT.

V is TRBV5-1 and J is TRBJ1-1; D not resolved. The CDR3 covers 16 residues. The V end lost 4 bases, the J end lost 1 base, and 17 bases lay between the germline ends. In germline, CDR1 is SGHRS, CDR2 YFSETQ. CDR3 nucleotides: TGCGCCAGCAGCCCTGGGAGGGTCCAAACGAACACTGAAGCTTTCTTT. Protein product: CASSPGRVQTNTEAFF.

This clone is a singleton in its sample. The chain combines TRBV18 with TRBJ2-1; possibly TRBD2 for D (5 bases). The V end lost 2 bases, the J end lost 3 bases, and 11 bases lay between the germline ends. Germline V gene data show CDR1 as KGHSH and CDR2 as LQKENI. The CDR3 has 15 amino acids. The CDR3 sequence is CASSPGQRFYNEQFF. CDR3 nucleotide sequence: TGTGCCAGCTCACCAGGGCAGCGGTTCTACAATGAGCAGTTCTTC.

The chain employs TRBV29-1 and TRBJ1-3; D is unclear. CDR1 and CDR2 (germline): SQVTM, ANQGSEA. Trimming shortened V by 1 base and J by 0 bases, and 7 bases separated the two germline ends. This CDR3 contains 14 residues. This chain's CDR3 is CSVEVAGSGNTIYF. CDR3 bases: TGCAGCGTTGAAGTCGCGGGCTCTGGAAACACCATATATTTT.

In the case of this clone: An end of the junction differs from the germline gene, which may be a read error. Other DNA sequences in this sample translate to the same CDR3. J is TRBJ2-1 and V is TRBV10-3; maybe TRBD2 (5 bases). The germline V gene encodes CDR1 ENHRY and CDR2 SYGVKD. This CDR3 is built from 10 residues. CDR3 in DNA: TGTGCCTCCTGGAGCGGTGAGCAATTCTTC. Protein sequence: CASWSGEQFF.

The chain links TRBV6-5 to TRBJ1-2; D remains unclear. CDR1 and CDR2 (germline): MNHEY, SVGAGI. The CDR3 covers 12 residues. The V and J ends lost 4 bases and 8 bases respectively, with 11 bases between them. This chain's CDR3 is CASSSGSGGYTF. As DNA, the CDR3 is TGTGCCAGCAGTTCCGGCTCGGGGGGCTACACCTTC.